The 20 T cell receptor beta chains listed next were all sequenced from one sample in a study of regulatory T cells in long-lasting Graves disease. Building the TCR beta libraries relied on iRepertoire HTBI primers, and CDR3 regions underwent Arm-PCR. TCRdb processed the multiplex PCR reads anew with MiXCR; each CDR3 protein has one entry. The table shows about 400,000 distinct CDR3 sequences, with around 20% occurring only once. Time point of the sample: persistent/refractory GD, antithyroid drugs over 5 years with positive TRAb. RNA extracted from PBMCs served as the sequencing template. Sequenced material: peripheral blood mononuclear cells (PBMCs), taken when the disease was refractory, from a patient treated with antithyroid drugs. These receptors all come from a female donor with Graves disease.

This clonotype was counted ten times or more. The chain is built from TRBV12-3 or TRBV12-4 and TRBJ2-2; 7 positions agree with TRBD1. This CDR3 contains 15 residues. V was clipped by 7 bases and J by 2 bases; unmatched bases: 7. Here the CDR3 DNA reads TGTGCCAGCACCCGCGACAGGGCTAACACCGGGGAGCTGTTTTTT. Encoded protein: CASTRDRANTGELFF.

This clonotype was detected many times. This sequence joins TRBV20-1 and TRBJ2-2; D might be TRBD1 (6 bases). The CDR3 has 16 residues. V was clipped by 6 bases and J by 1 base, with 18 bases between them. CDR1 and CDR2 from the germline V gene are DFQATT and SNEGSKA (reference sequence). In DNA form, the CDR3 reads TGCAGTGCCGCCCGGGCCGGGACAAGGAACACCGGGGAGCTGTTTTTT. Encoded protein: CSAARAGTRNTGELFF.

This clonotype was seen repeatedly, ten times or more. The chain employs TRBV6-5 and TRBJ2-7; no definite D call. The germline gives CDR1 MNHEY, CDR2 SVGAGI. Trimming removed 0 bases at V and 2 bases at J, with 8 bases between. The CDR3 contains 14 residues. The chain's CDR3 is CASSYSFGTYEQYF. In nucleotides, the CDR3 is TGTGCCAGCAGTTACTCGTTCGGCACCTACGAGCAGTACTTC.

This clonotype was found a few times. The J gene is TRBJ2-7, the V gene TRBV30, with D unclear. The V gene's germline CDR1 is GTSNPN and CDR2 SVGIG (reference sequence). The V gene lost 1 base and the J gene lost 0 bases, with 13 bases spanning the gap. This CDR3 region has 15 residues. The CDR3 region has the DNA TGTGCCTGGAGTGGTGGTGAGGCAAACTCCTACGAGCAGTACTTC. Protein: CAWSGGEANSYEQYF.

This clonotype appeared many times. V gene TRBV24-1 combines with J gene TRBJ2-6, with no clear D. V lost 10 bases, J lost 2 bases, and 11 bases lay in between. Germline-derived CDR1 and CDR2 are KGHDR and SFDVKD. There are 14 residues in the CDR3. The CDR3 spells CATGPGAGANVLTF. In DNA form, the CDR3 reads TGTGCCACTGGACCCGGTGCTGGGGCCAACGTCCTGACTTTC.

CDR3: CASSLQTLIYEQYF. The CDR3 nucleotides read TGTGCCAGCAGCTTGCAGACGTTGATCTACGAGCAGTACTTC. V usage is TRBV5-6 and J usage is TRBJ2-7; D is unresolved. V was trimmed by 1 base and J by 3 bases, leaving 11 bases between them. CDR3 length equals 14 residues. Germline loops: CDR1 SGHDT, CDR2 YYEEEE.

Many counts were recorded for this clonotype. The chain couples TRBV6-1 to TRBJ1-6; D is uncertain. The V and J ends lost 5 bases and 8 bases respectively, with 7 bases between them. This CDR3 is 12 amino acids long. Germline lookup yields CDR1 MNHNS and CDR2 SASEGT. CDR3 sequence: CASSIIDSPLHF. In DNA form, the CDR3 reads TGTGCCAGCAGTATAATCGATTCACCCCTCCACTTT.

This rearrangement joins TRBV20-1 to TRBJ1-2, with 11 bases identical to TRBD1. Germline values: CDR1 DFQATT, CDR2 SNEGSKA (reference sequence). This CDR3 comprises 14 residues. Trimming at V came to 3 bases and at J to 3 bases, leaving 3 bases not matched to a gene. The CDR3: CSASPGQGDYGYTF. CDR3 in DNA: TGCAGTGCTAGTCCGGGACAGGGGGACTATGGCTACACCTTC.

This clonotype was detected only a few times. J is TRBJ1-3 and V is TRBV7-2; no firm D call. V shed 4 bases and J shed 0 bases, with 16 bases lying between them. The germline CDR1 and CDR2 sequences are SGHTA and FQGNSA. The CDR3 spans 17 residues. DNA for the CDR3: TGTGCCAGCAGCTCAGTCCCCGCGGGCAGCTCTGGAAACACCATATATTTT. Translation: CASSSVPAGSSGNTIYF.

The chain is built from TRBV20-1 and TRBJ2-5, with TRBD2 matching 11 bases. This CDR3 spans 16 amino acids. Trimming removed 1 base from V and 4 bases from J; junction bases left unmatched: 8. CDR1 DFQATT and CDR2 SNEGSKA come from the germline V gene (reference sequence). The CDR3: CSARGTTSGMSETQYF. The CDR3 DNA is TGCAGTGCTAGAGGTACGACTAGCGGGATGTCAGAGACCCAGTACTTC.

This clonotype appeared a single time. CDR3 loop: CASSGSGLDYEQYF. DNA for the CDR3: TGTGCCAGCAGTGGGAGCGGTTTAGACTACGAGCAGTACTTC. This rearrangement joins TRBV25-1 to TRBJ2-7, with D perhaps TRBD2 (5 bases). Germline values: CDR1 MGHDK, CDR2 SYGVNS. The CDR3 loop spans 14 amino acids. V was clipped by 4 bases and J by 3 bases, with 13 bases between them.

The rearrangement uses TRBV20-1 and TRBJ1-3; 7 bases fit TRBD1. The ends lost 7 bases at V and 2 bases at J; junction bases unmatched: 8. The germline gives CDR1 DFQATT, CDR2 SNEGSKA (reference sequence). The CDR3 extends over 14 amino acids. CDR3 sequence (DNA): TGCAGTGTTAGTCCCGACAGGGCTGGAAACACCATATATTTT. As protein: CSVSPDRAGNTIYF.

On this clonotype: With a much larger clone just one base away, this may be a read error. In DNA form, the CDR3 reads TGTGCCGGCAGTTTAGACTGTAGGGGCTACACCTTC. This codes for CAGSLDCRGYTF. V is TRBV27 and J is TRBJ1-2, with D unresolved. The CDR3 covers 12 residues. Germline-derived CDR1 and CDR2 are MNHEY and SMNVEV (reference sequence).

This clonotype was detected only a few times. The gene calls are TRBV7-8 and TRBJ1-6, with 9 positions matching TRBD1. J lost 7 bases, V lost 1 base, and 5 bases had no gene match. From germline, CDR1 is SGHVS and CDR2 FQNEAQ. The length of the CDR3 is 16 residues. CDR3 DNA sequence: TGTGCCAGCAGCTTAGACTGGACAGGGGCCAATTCACCCCTCCACTTT. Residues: CASSLDWTGANSPLHF.

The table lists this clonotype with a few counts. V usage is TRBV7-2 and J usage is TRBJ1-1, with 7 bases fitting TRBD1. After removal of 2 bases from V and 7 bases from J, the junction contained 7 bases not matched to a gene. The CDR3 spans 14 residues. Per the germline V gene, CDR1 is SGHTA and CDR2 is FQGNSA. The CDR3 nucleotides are TGTGCCAGCAGCTTAACCGGGACAGCAAGTGAAGCTTTCTTT. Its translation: CASSLTGTASEAFF. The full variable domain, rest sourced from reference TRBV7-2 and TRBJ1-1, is GAGVSQSPSNKVTEKGKDVELRCDPISGHTALYWYRQSLGQGLEFLIYFQGNSAPDKSGLPSDRFSAERTGGSVSTLTIQRTQQEDSAVYLCASSLTGTASEAFFGQGTRLTVV.

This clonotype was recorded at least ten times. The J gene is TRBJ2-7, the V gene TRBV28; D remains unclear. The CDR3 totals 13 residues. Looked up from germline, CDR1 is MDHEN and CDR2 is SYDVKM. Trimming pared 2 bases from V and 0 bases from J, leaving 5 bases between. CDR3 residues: CASSLAHSYEQYF. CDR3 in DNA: TGTGCCAGCAGTTTAGCTCACTCCTACGAGCAGTACTTC.

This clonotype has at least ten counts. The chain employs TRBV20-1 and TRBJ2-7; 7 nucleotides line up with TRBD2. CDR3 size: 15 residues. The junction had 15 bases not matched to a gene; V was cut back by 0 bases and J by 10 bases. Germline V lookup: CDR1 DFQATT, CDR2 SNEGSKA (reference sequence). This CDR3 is CSARDKGAGPSRQYF. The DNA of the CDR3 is TGCAGTGCTAGAGATAAGGGAGCGGGACCCTCCCGCCAGTACTTC.

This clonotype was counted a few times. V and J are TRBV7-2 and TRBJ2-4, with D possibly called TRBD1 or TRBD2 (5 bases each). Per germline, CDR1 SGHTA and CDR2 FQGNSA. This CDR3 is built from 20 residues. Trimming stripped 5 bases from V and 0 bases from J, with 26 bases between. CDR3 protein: CASSKGRILSTDLAKNIQYF. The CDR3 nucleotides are TGTGCCAGCAGCAAGGGACGTATCCTCTCAACGGACTTAGCCAAAAACATTCAGTACTTC.

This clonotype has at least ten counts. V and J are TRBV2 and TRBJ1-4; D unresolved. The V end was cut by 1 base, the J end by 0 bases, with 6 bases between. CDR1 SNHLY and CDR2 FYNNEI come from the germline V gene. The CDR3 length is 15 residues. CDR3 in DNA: TGTGCCAGCAGTGAAGAATTTGCAACTAATGAAAAACTGTTTTTT. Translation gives CASSEEFATNEKLFF.

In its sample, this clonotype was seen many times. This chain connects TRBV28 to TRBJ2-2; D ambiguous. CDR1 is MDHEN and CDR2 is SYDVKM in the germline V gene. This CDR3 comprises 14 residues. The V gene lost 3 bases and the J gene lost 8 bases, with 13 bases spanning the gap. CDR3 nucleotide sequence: TGTGCCAGCAGTTTCCCCCCCAGAGATGGGGAGCTGTTTTTT. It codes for CASSFPPRDGELFF.